This section outlines one T cell receptor (beta chain) sequence together with its context. The table came from immunoSEQ multiplex PCR; TCRdb's copy has only in-frame clones and leaves some out. The table shows fewer than 250,000 clones, with approximately 85% occurring only once. This specimen belongs to a study of blood T cell repertoires in COVID-19. The CDR3 has 13 residues. Germline lookup yields CDR1 GTSNPN and CDR2 SVGIG (reference sequence). V was cut by 0 bases and J by 2 bases, with 7 bases left in between. Specimen: peripheral blood. The sequence derives from a woman in her 70s with acute or convalescent COVID-19. The gene calls are TRBV30 and TRBJ1-1; no reliable D call. This CDR3 is CAWSVKTNTEAFF. CDR3 bases: TGTGCCTGGAGTGTGAAGACAAACACTGAAGCTTTCTTT.